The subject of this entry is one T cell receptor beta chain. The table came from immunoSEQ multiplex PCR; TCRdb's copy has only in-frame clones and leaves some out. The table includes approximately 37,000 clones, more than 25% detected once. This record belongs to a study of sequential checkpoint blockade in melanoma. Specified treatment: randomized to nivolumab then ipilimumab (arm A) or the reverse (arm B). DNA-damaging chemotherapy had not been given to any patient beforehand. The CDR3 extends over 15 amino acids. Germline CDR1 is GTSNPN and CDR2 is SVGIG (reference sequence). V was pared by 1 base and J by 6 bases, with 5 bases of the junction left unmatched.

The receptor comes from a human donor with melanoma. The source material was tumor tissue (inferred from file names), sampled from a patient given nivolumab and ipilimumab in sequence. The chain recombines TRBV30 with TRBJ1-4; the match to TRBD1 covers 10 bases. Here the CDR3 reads CAWSEIGTGDEKLFF. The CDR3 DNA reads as TGTGCCTGGAGTGAAATCGGGACAGGGGATGAAAAACTGTTTTTT. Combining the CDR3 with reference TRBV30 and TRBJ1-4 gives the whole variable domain SQTIHQWPATLVQPVGSPLSLECTVEGTSNPNLYWYRQAAGRGLQLLFYSVGIGQISSEVPQNLSASRPQDRQFILSSKKLLLSDSGFYLCAWSEIGTGDEKLFFGSGTQLSVL.